Listed below are T cell receptor beta chains from one sample, sequenced in a study of OX40 agonist ivuxolimab in advanced cancers. Method: immunoSEQ multiplex PCR; TCRdb's copy keeps in-frame clones and lacks some. The table has 98,000 or so clones, around 93% seen once; the top ten hold around 0.61%. The specimen was CD4+ or CD8+ T cells sorted from blood, collected in a trial of the OX40 agonist ivuxolimab. Receptors originate from an adult with an advanced solid tumor such as melanoma, head and neck, liver or kidney cancer. Both conserved end residues are part of each CDR3. The D gene is left open where the match is weak. Where a row states a size, it is once, few, many or the class of an expanded clone; other rows omit it.

>.|.|TRBV9|TRBJ2-7
CASSVEAGSREQYF
TGTGCCAGCAGCGTAGAGGCAGGGTCCCGCGAGCAGTACTTC
>.|.|TRBV5-1|TRBJ1-1
CASSLAILGNTEAFF
TGCGCCAGCAGCTTAGCAATTTTGGGGAACACTGAAGCTTTCTTT
>.|.|TRBV7-3|TRBJ2-2
CASSSQGPGELFF
TGTGCCAGCAGCTCTCAGGGTCCCGGGGAGCTGTTTTTT
>.|.|TRBV11-1|TRBJ2-5
CASSFGVQETQYF
TGTGCCAGCAGCTTCGGAGTTCAAGAGACCCAGTACTTC
>.|.|TRBV13|TRBJ1-2
CASSIGQPSYGYTF
TGTGCCAGCAGCATTGGACAGCCGTCCTATGGCTACACCTTC
>.|TRBD2|TRBV5-6|TRBJ2-7
CASSLVLSGGPAYEQYF
TGTGCCAGCAGCTTGGTTCTCAGCGGGGGGCCCGCATACGAGCAGTACTTC
>.|.|TRBV11-2|TRBJ1-6
CASSLGSLRGISPLHF
TGTGCCAGCAGCTTAGGTAGCCTTCGCGGGATTTCACCCCTCCACTTT
>.|TRBD1|TRBV18|TRBJ2-7
CASSPTGGPYEQYF
TGTGCCAGCTCACCAACAGGGGGACCCTACGAGCAGTACTTC
>.|TRBD2|TRBV13|TRBJ2-1
CASSLTSGGGFYNEQFF
TGTGCCAGCAGCCTGACTAGCGGGGGAGGGTTCTACAATGAGCAGTTCTTC
>.|TRBD1|TRBV6-5|TRBJ2-2
CASGSGGAIGELFF
TGTGCCAGTGGATCAGGGGGCGCGATCGGGGAGCTGTTTTTT
>.|TRBD1|TRBV5-4|TRBJ1-2
CASSFDRDGYGYTF
TGTGCCAGCAGCTTCGACAGGGATGGCTATGGCTACACCTTC
>.|.|TRBV11-2|TRBJ1-2
CASSLDQGYSIKSWGYTF
TGTGCCAGCAGCTTAGATCAAGGTTACAGTATCAAATCGTGGGGCTACACCTTC
>.|.|TRBV6-1|TRBJ1-1
CASSESITGKGAFF
TGTGCCAGCAGTGAATCGATCACAGGGAAGGGAGCTTTCTTT
>.|TRBD1|TRBV5-8|TRBJ1-1
CASSEGQVMNTEAFF
TGTGCCAGCAGCGAAGGACAGGTGATGAACACTGAAGCTTTCTTT
>.|.|TRBV7-2|TRBJ2-7
CASSLTGYEQYF
TGTGCCAGCAGCTTAACCGGGTACGAGCAGTACTTC
>.|.|TRBV9|TRBJ1-5
CASSTQGGNQPQHF
TGTGCCAGCAGCACCCAGGGAGGCAATCAGCCCCAGCATTTT
>.|.|TRBV7-9|TRBJ2-3
CASSYQQGSDTQYF
TGTGCCAGCAGCTATCAACAGGGATCGGATACGCAGTATTTT
>.|.|TRBV9|TRBJ2-7
CASSVGSMSSYEQYF
TGTGCCAGCAGCGTAGGCTCGATGAGCTCCTACGAGCAGTACTTC
>once|TRBD2|TRBV9|TRBJ2-5
CASSVATSGVETQYF
TGTGCCAGCAGCGTAGCAACTAGCGGGGTGGAGACCCAGTACTTC
>.|TRBD2|TRBV9|TRBJ2-1
CASSDIAGGPWNEQFF
TGTGCCAGCAGCGACATAGCGGGAGGGCCATGGAATGAGCAGTTCTTC
>.|TRBD2|TRBV7-6|TRBJ2-7
CASSLGGTSSLEQYF
TGTGCCAGCAGCTTAGGAGGGACTAGCTCGCTCGAGCAGTACTTC
>.|.|TRBV10-2|TRBJ2-7
CASSEIMKYEQYF
TGCGCCAGCAGTGAGATAATGAAGTACGAGCAGTACTTC
>.|TRBD2|TRBV7-9|TRBJ2-1
CASSSLAETYNEQFF
TGTGCCAGCAGTAGCCTAGCGGAAACTTACAATGAGCAGTTCTTC
>.|.|TRBV19|TRBJ1-5
CASSIAGNQPQHF
TGTGCCAGTAGTATCGCGGGGAATCAGCCCCAGCATTTT
>.|.|TRBV11-2|TRBJ1-3
CASSLVGNTIYF
TGTGCCAGCAGCTTAGTAGGAAACACCATATATTTT
>.|.|TRBV30|TRBJ2-3
CAWRVAGSTDTQYF
TGTGCCTGGAGAGTGGCGGGGTCCACAGATACGCAGTATTTT
>.|TRBD2|TRBV7-3|TRBJ2-2
CASSLTGTSWAGELFF
TGTGCCAGCAGCTTGACCGGGACTAGCTGGGCCGGGGAGCTGTTTTTT
>once|.|TRBV5-1|TRBJ1-1
CASSSGRVGETEAFF
TGCGCCAGCAGCTCCGGGAGGGTCGGGGAGACTGAAGCTTTCTTT
>.|TRBD2|TRBV29-1|TRBJ2-7
CSVEGGLAGTTYEQYF
TGCAGCGTTGAAGGAGGGCTAGCGGGGACAACCTACGAGCAGTACTTC
>.|TRBD2|TRBV19|TRBJ2-1
CASSNGRPGLAVNEQFF
TGTGCCAGTAGCAATGGGCGGCCGGGACTAGCAGTTAATGAGCAGTTCTTC
>.|TRBD1|TRBV9|TRBJ2-7
CASSMTGSSYEQYF
TGTGCCAGCAGCATGACAGGGAGCTCCTACGAGCAGTACTTC
>.|.|TRBV9|TRBJ2-1
CASSVAGSVYNEQFF
TGTGCCAGCAGCGTCGCGGGTTCTGTCTACAATGAGCAGTTCTTC
>.|.|TRBV2|TRBJ1-3
CASSGGPNAGNTIYF
TGTGCCAGCAGTGGGGGACCAAACGCTGGAAACACCATATATTTT
>.|.|TRBV6-5|TRBJ1-1
CASSARPGNTEAFF
TGTGCCAGCAGTGCCCGACCGGGAAACACTGAAGCTTTCTTT
>.|.|TRBV2|TRBJ1-1
CASSEARQGEAFF
TGTGCCAGCAGTGAAGCGCGGCAGGGTGAAGCTTTCTTT
>.|TRBD1|TRBV19|TRBJ1-5
CASSIDGTGVQPQHF
TGTGCCAGTAGTATAGACGGGACAGGGGTGCAGCCCCAGCATTTT
>.|TRBD1|TRBV19|TRBJ1-2
CASSLEGQGNYGYTF
TGTGCCAGTAGTCTCGAGGGACAGGGGAACTATGGCTACACCTTC
>once|.|TRBV30|TRBJ1-5
CAWSVNSGLSNQPQHF
TGTGCCTGGAGTGTAAACTCGGGGCTAAGCAATCAGCCCCAGCATTTT
>.|.|TRBV7-9|TRBJ2-1
CASSPRGTPLNEQFF
TGTGCCAGCAGCCCGAGGGGGACTCCCCTCAATGAGCAGTTCTTC
>.|.|TRBV18|TRBJ2-7
CASSPDANYEQYF
TGTGCCAGCTCCCCAGACGCGAACTACGAGCAGTACTTC